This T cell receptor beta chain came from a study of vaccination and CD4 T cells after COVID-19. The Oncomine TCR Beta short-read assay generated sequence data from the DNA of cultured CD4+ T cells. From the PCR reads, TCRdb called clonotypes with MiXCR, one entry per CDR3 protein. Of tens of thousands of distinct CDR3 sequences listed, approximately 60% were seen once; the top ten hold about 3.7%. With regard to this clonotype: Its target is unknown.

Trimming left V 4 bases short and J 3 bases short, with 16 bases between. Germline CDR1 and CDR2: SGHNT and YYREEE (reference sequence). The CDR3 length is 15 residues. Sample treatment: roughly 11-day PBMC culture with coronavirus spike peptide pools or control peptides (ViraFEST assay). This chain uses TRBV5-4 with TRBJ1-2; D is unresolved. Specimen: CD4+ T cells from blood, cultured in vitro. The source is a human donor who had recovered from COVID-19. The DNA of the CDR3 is TGTGCCAGCAGCGGCCGGGGTCGAGGAGACTATGGCTACACCTTC. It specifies CASSGRGRGDYGYTF.